This is a list of T cell receptor beta chains from one sample in a study of shared clonotypes between healthy human individuals. Measured with immunoSEQ multiplex PCR; TCRdb has only the in-frame clones, and not every one. The sample contains roughly 500,000 clones, more than 75% of which appear only once. Sequencing input: PBMCs. The receptors originated from a woman in her forties in good health. Some clones in this sample may be carry-over from other donors' samples. Each CDR3 is given with its conserved first and last residue. A D gene is named only where the DNA matches it firmly. Expanded clones get a size class; other rows say once, few or many, or leave the size out.

J	D	size	length	V	CDR3	DNA
TRBJ2-5	NA	NA	13	TRBV11-2	CASSFQGRETQYF	TGTGCCAGCAGCTTCCAGGGGCGAGAGACCCAGTACTTC
TRBJ2-5	TRBD2	NA	19	TRBV7-7	CASSLGGRTSGVVQETQYF	TGTGCCAGCAGCTTAGGTGGGCGGACTAGCGGGGTTGTCCAAGAGACCCAGTACTTC
TRBJ2-7	NA	NA	15	TRBV14	CASSQEVGGTYEQYF	TGTGCCAGCAGCCAAGAAGTAGGCGGAACCTACGAGCAGTACTTC
TRBJ2-2	NA	NA	17	TRBV21-1	CASSNPVAGVRHRVAVF	TGTGCCAGCAGCAACCCGGTGGCAGGGGTAAGGCACCGGGTAGCTGTTTTT
TRBJ2-5	TRBD2	NA	15	TRBV7-2	CASRPGTSEGETQYF	TGTGCCAGCAGACCCGGGACTAGCGAGGGGGAGACCCAGTACTTC
TRBJ2-7	NA	NA	14	TRBV2	CASRPDGPSYEQYF	TGTGCCAGCAGACCGGACGGCCCTTCCTACGAGCAGTACTTC
TRBJ2-7	NA	NA	13	TRBV6-5	CASSRRGFHEQYF	TGTGCCAGCAGTCGCCGAGGGTTTCACGAGCAGTACTTC
TRBJ1-2	NA	NA	15	TRBV4-2	CASSRETDGLYGYTF	TGTGCCAGCAGCCGAGAGACGGACGGCCTCTATGGCTACACCTTC
TRBJ2-7	NA	NA	12	TRBV7-9	CASSGGGYEQYF	TGTGCCAGCAGCGGAGGGGGCTACGAGCAGTACTTC
TRBJ2-7	NA	NA	11	TRBV7-9	CASSSDYEQYF	TGTGCCAGCAGCTCAGACTACGAGCAGTACTTC
TRBJ2-1	NA	once	13	TRBV28	CASRGGVGNEQFF	TGTGCCAGCAGGGGGGGAGTGGGCAATGAGCAGTTCTTC
TRBJ2-2	NA	NA	12	TRBV12-5	CADGANTGELFF	TGTGCCGATGGAGCGAACACCGGGGAGCTGTTTTTT
TRBJ2-1	TRBD1	NA	14	TRBV28	CASDRGRRGNEQFF	TGTGCCAGCGACAGGGGGCGTAGGGGGAATGAGCAGTTCTTC
TRBJ2-5	TRBD2	once	15	TRBV15	CATSRDGLDQETQYF	TGTGCCACCAGCAGAGACGGACTAGATCAAGAGACCCAGTACTTC
TRBJ1-2	TRBD1	NA	14	TRBV27	CASSLHGTAYGYTF	TGTGCCAGCAGTTTACACGGGACAGCCTATGGCTACACCTTC
TRBJ1-3	NA	NA	12	TRBV7-9	CASSLVGNTIYF	TGTGCCAGCAGCTTAGTTGGAAACACCATATATTTT
TRBJ2-6	NA	few	13	TRBV19	CASSESGANVLTF	TGTGCCAGTTCGGAATCTGGGGCCAACGTCCTGACTTTC
TRBJ2-7	NA	NA	15	TRBV4-1	CASSQEVGAYYEQYF	TGCGCCAGCAGCCAAGAGGTTGGGGCCTACTACGAGCAGTACTTC
TRBJ1-3	NA	NA	17	TRBV4-3	CASSPEGRGGSGNTIYF	TGCGCCAGCAGCCCTGAAGGCCGGGGAGGCTCTGGAAACACCATATATTTT
TRBJ2-7	NA	NA	14	TRBV9	CASSVVRFPYEQYF	TGTGCCAGCAGCGTAGTCAGGTTCCCCTACGAGCAGTACTTC
TRBJ2-7	TRBD1	NA	16	TRBV11-2	CASSLGGQLWGYEQYF	TGTGCCAGCAGCTTAGGGGGACAGTTATGGGGCTACGAGCAGTACTTC
TRBJ2-7	NA	NA	15	TRBV6-5	CASSPSRDGSYEQYF	TGTGCCAGCAGTCCCAGCCGGGACGGATCCTACGAGCAGTACTTC
TRBJ2-6	NA	many	16	TRBV7-3	CASSLTASSGANVLTF	TGTGCCAGCAGCTTAACAGCTAGTTCTGGGGCCAACGTCCTGACTTTC
TRBJ2-7	TRBD2	NA	16	TRBV4-2	CASSQDLGSGRDEQYF	TGTGCCAGCAGCCAAGATTTAGGGAGCGGGAGAGACGAGCAGTACTTC
TRBJ1-6	TRBD1	NA	14	TRBV10-2	CASSVSQGNSPLHF	TGCGCCAGCAGTGTATCACAGGGGAATTCACCCCTCCACTTT
TRBJ2-2	TRBD1	NA	16	TRBV7-9	CASSSQGAQDTGELFF	TGTGCCAGCAGCTCCCAGGGGGCGCAGGACACCGGGGAGCTGTTTTTT
TRBJ2-3	NA	NA	15	TRBV7-9	CASTFTVGSTDTQYF	TGTGCCAGCACCTTCACGGTTGGCAGCACAGATACGCAGTATTTT
TRBJ1-2	NA	NA	14	TRBV9	CASSADGGYYGYTF	TGTGCCAGCAGCGCGGATGGGGGCTACTATGGCTACACCTTC
TRBJ2-5	NA	NA	13	TRBV2	CASSGEVQETQYF	TGTGCCAGCAGTGGTGAAGTCCAAGAGACCCAGTACTTC
TRBJ2-6	NA	NA	14	TRBV6-5	CASSASSGANVLTF	TGTGCCAGCAGTGCGAGCTCTGGGGCCAACGTCCTGACTTTC
TRBJ2-2	NA	NA	12	TRBV27	CASSPNTGELFF	TGTGCCAGCAGTCCGAACACCGGGGAGCTGTTTTTT
TRBJ2-2	NA	NA	15	TRBV28	CAAMSEGSYTGELFF	TGTGCCGCCATGAGCGAGGGCTCCTACACCGGGGAGCTGTTTTTT
TRBJ2-7	NA	once	14	TRBV29-1	CSVGGAGEFYEQYF	TGCAGCGTTGGTGGGGCAGGGGAGTTCTACGAGCAGTACTTC
TRBJ2-1	NA	once	14	TRBV15	CATSRDSGYNEQFF	TGTGCCACCAGCAGAGATTCCGGGTACAATGAGCAGTTCTTC
TRBJ2-7	NA	NA	12	TRBV27	CASSVGGPGQYF	TGTGCCAGCAGTGTTGGGGGGCCGGGGCAGTACTTC
TRBJ2-7	NA	NA	12	TRBV29-1	CSGGGTWYEQYF	TGCAGCGGAGGGGGGACGTGGTACGAGCAGTACTTC
TRBJ2-7	NA	NA	16	TRBV15	CATSRDRGLEGAEQYF	TGTGCCACCAGCAGAGATCGAGGGCTAGAGGGTGCCGAGCAGTACTTC